The 31 T cell receptor beta chains reported below all come from one sample, sequenced in a study of cytomegalovirus exposure and HLA in healthy donors. Both 60 Vbeta primers and 13 Jbeta primers went into the PCR. Repertoires were generated with immunoSEQ multiplex PCR, while TCRdb's copy carries only in-frame clones and drops some. The table records roughly 100,000 clones, approximately 80% of them present only once. Sequenced input: PBMCs. Receptors originate from a woman aged 40 to 50 in good health and CMV-seronegative.

The chain carries TRBV4-3 and TRBJ2-1; 7 nucleotides match TRBD2. V gave up 4 bases and J gave up 3 bases; unmatched junction bases: 12. Germline V gene sequence: CDR1 LGHNA, CDR2 YSLEER. The CDR3 spans 17 residues. CDR3 sequence (DNA): TGCGCCAGCAGCCCTGGACTAGTTTGGAACAACTACAATGAGCAGTTCTTC. Its translation: CASSPGLVWNNYNEQFF.

The V call is TRBV18, the J call TRBJ2-3; maybe TRBD2 (7 bases). The CDR3 spans 15 residues. Trimming cost V 6 bases and J 2 bases, with 15 bases left between them. The V gene's germline CDR1 is KGHSH and CDR2 LQKENI. The CDR3 loop reads CASSPGEGSTDTQYF. Written as DNA, the CDR3 is TGTGCCAGCTCTCCAGGGGAGGGGTCCACAGATACGCAGTATTTT.

The CDR3 sequence: CASSDSGFWETQYF. CDR3 nucleotides: TGTGCCAGCAGCGATTCCGGGTTCTGGGAGACCCAGTACTTC. The chain employs TRBV6-1 and TRBJ2-5; D is undetermined. Germline lookup yields CDR1 MNHNS and CDR2 SASEGT. This CDR3 spans 14 amino acids. V lost 6 bases, J lost 5 bases, and 16 bases lay in between.

This clone was recorded a few times. The J gene is TRBJ2-3, the V gene TRBV7-8; unclear D gene. This CDR3 contains 13 residues. V was pared by 5 bases and J by 2 bases, with 8 bases between. In germline, CDR1 is SGHVS, CDR2 FQNEAQ. CDR3: CASSPFYTDTQYF. The CDR3 coding sequence is TGTGCCAGCAGCCCATTCTACACAGATACGCAGTATTTT.

The chain is built from TRBV11-2 and TRBJ2-5, with a tentative D call TRBD1 (6 bases). V dropped 5 bases and J dropped 1 base, with 11 bases sitting between them. Germline V CDR1 and CDR2: SGHAT, FQNNGV. The CDR3 loop spans 14 amino acids. The CDR3 sequence is CASSDGQTQETQYF. The CDR3 DNA reads as TGTGCCAGCAGCGACGGACAGACCCAAGAGACCCAGTACTTC.

The sample holds a few counts of this clone. Within the sample, other DNA sequences also encode this same CDR3. The genes are TRBV7-3 and TRBJ2-1; 9 bases map to TRBD2. The CDR3 runs 14 residues. The ends lost 7 bases at V and 5 bases at J; junction bases unmatched: 6. Germline values: CDR1 SGHTA, CDR2 FQGTGA. CDR3 nucleotide sequence: TGTGCCAGCAAGGGCGGGAGGGCAGACAATGAGCAGTTCTTC. Translated, it gives CASKGGRADNEQFF.

The CDR3 sequence: CASSQDPAAHNEQFF. The CDR3 DNA reads as TGCGCCAGCAGCCAAGATCCGGCGGCCCACAATGAGCAGTTCTTC. The genes are TRBV4-1 and TRBJ2-1; D unclear. CDR1 MGHRA and CDR2 YSYEKL come from the germline V gene. The CDR3 sequence is 15 residues long. The V gene lost 0 bases and the J gene lost 5 bases, with 11 bases spanning the gap.

The chain is built from TRBV5-1 and TRBJ2-7; 8 positions agree with TRBD2. V lost 0 bases and J lost 4; bases outside the gene matches: 3. The CDR3 length is 14 residues. In germline, CDR1 is SGHRS, CDR2 YFSETQ. In DNA, the CDR3 is TGCGCCAGCAGCTTGGGGTCGGGAGGGTACGAGCAGTACTTC. Translating it yields CASSLGSGGYEQYF.

The V call is TRBV4-3, the J call TRBJ1-1; D not resolved. The CDR3 sequence is 13 residues long. Germline values: CDR1 LGHNA, CDR2 YSLEER. With 5 bases removed from V and 1 base from J, the gap between germline ends came to 8 bases. The CDR3 reads CASSWNRNTEAFF. CDR3 sequence (DNA): TGCGCCAGCAGCTGGAACAGGAACACTGAAGCTTTCTTT.

The chain recombines TRBV5-1 with TRBJ2-5; D possibly corresponds to TRBD1 (5 bases). Germline V gives CDR1 SGHRS, CDR2 YFSETQ. This CDR3 is 16 amino acids long. V lost 0 bases, J lost 5 bases, and 17 bases lay in between. The CDR3 DNA follows: TGCGCCAGCAGCTTGGGCCGCCAGGGCCCTCTTGAGACCCAGTACTTC. Protein: CASSLGRQGPLETQYF.

The chain joins TRBV29-1 to TRBJ1-2; 7 bases are a match to TRBD1. This CDR3 comprises 12 residues. After removal of 4 bases from V and 6 bases from J, the junction contained 5 bases not matched to a gene. Germline CDR1 and CDR2: SQVTM and ANQGSEA. CDR3 nucleotides: TGCAGCGTTGTAACAGGGGTGGATGGCTACACCTTC. As protein: CSVVTGVDGYTF.

The J gene is TRBJ2-1, the V gene TRBV29-1; tentatively, D is TRBD2 (6 bases). Germline V gene data show CDR1 as SQVTM and CDR2 as ANQGSEA. This CDR3 contains 15 residues. Trimming removed 7 bases from V and 4 bases from J, with 20 bases in between. CDR3 residues: CSARRGVGDYNEQFF. DNA for the CDR3: TGCAGCGCCCGGAGGGGCGTAGGGGATTACAATGAGCAGTTCTTC.

This clone showed up just once. The chain joins TRBV28 to TRBJ2-3, with 8 bases identical to TRBD2. Germline trimming cut 6 bases from V and 5 bases from J; bases unmatched to any gene: 7. CDR3 length: 14 residues. CDR1 MDHEN and CDR2 SYDVKM come from the germline V gene. The CDR3 loop is CASRLAGRGDTQYF. The CDR3, as DNA: TGTGCCAGCAGGCTAGCGGGTAGGGGAGATACGCAGTATTTT.

The rearrangement links TRBV6-6 to TRBJ1-1; TRBD1 agrees at 7 bases. The junction had 8 bases not matched to a gene; V was cut back by 6 bases and J by 1 base. The CDR3 sequence is 15 residues long. The germline CDR1 and CDR2 sequences are MNHNY and SVGAGI (reference sequence). The CDR3 loop is CASRESDRANTEAFF. The DNA for the CDR3 is TGTGCCAGCAGGGAATCCGACAGGGCGAACACTGAAGCTTTCTTT.

In nucleotides, the CDR3 is TGTGCCAGCAGTGACTATAGGACTCCCGGCTACACCTTC. Its protein is CASSDYRTPGYTF. This sequence joins TRBV6-4 and TRBJ1-2; D gene ambiguous. The CDR3 is made up of 13 amino acids. V was cut by 1 base and J by 8 bases, with 11 bases left in between. CDR1 and CDR2 (germline): MRHNA, SNTAGT.

This clone has a handful of counts. The J gene is TRBJ1-2, the V gene TRBV7-9, with D unresolved. Germline CDR1 is SEHNR and CDR2 is FQNEAQ (reference sequence). Trimming left V 4 bases short and J 6 bases short, with 12 bases between. The CDR3 has 13 residues. CDR3 sequence (DNA): TGTGCCAGCAGCTCCCGCGACGGGGATGGCTACACCTTC. It encodes CASSSRDGDGYTF. The full variable domain, rest sourced from reference TRBV7-9 and TRBJ1-2, is DTGVSQNPRHKITKRGQNVTFRCDPISEHNRLYWYRQTLGQGPEFLTYFQNEAQLEKSRLLSDRFSAERPKGSFSTLEIQRTEQGDSAMYLCASSSRDGDGYTFGSGTRLTVV.

This clone came up a few times. The chain uses TRBV5-1 and TRBJ2-7, with a tentative D call TRBD1 (6 bases). Germline CDR1 SGHRS, CDR2 YFSETQ. Trimming left V 4 bases short and J 5 bases short, with 16 bases between. The CDR3 is 14 amino acids. The CDR3 reads CASSGGQGIHEQYF. The CDR3, as DNA: TGCGCCAGCAGCGGTGGGCAGGGGATCCACGAGCAGTACTTC.

The chain joins TRBV30 to TRBJ2-5, with D possibly matching TRBD2 (6 bases). Trimming stripped 3 bases from V and 2 bases from J, with 16 bases between. CDR1 is GTSNPN, CDR2 SVGIG, per germline (reference sequence). This CDR3 region has 15 residues. In nucleotides, the CDR3 is TGTGCCTGGAGCGTCCTGGAGGGTCGGCAAGAGACCCAGTACTTC. As protein: CAWSVLEGRQETQYF.

This chain links TRBV7-8 with TRBJ1-5; TRBD1 aligns across 11 bases. The germline V gene has CDR1 SGHVS and CDR2 FQNEAQ. This CDR3 is 17 amino acids long. The trim removed 5 bases at V and 6 bases at J, leaving 12 bases unmatched. CDR3 bases: TGTGCCAGCAGCCGTACGGCCGGGACAGGGGGTTTTCAGCCCCAGCATTTT. It codes for CASSRTAGTGGFQPQHF.

The CDR3, as DNA: TGCGCCAGCAGCCAAGATCTGGAGATCTCAATGGGCTACACCTTC. This encodes CASSQDLEISMGYTF. The chain combines TRBV4-3 with TRBJ1-2, with D hard to call. CDR1 is LGHNA and CDR2 is YSLEER in the germline V gene. The CDR3 extends over 15 amino acids. Trimming shortened V by 0 bases and J by 8 bases, and 16 bases separated the two germline ends.

CDR3 nucleotide sequence: TGTGCCAGCAGCTTAGTAGGACAGGGGAGACGGGTGAATGAGCAGTTCTTC. Encoded protein: CASSLVGQGRRVNEQFF. V is TRBV11-2 and J is TRBJ2-1; 9 bases map to TRBD1. The V segment lost 1 base and the J segment 7 bases; nucleotides outside the gene matches: 11. Germline V CDR1 and CDR2: SGHAT, FQNNGV. The CDR3 extends over 17 amino acids.

This chain uses TRBV5-1 with TRBJ1-6, with 7 bases identical to TRBD1. J gave up 8 bases and V 0 bases, and 5 bases lay outside the gene matches. Germline CDR1 SGHRS, CDR2 YFSETQ. The CDR3 covers 15 residues. The CDR3 protein is CASSLGGTDDSPLHF. The CDR3 nucleotides are TGCGCCAGCAGCTTGGGAGGGACAGATGATTCACCCCTCCACTTT.

The chain uses TRBV18 and TRBJ1-4, with 7 bases lining up with TRBD1. The CDR3 consists of 16 residues. The ends lost 5 bases at V and 5 bases at J; junction bases unmatched: 11. The germline CDR1 and CDR2 sequences are KGHSH and LQKENI. The CDR3 nucleotides read TGTGCCAGCTCAGCTACTAAACAGGGGCCCAATGAAAAACTGTTTTTT. Translation: CASSATKQGPNEKLFF.

The chain couples TRBV19 to TRBJ2-2, with a tentative D call TRBD2 (5 bases). Trimming took 2 bases from V and 5 from J, leaving 6 bases between them. This CDR3 is 13 amino acids long. Germline V gives CDR1 LNHDA, CDR2 SQIVND (reference sequence). The CDR3 sequence is CASSIIATGELFF. CDR3 nucleotide sequence: TGTGCCAGTAGTATAATAGCGACCGGGGAGCTGTTTTTT.

V usage is TRBV28 and J usage is TRBJ2-3; 9 nucleotides line up with TRBD2. This CDR3 region has 14 residues. The V segment lost 7 bases and the J segment 0 bases; nucleotides outside the gene matches: 2. Per the germline V gene, CDR1 is MDHEN and CDR2 is SYDVKM. CDR3 in amino acids: CASNGLASTDTQYF. The CDR3 DNA sequence: TGTGCCAGCAACGGACTAGCGAGCACAGATACGCAGTATTTT.

The V call is TRBV4-1, the J call TRBJ2-1; weak D call: TRBD1 (5 bases). Trimming cost V 4 bases and J 7 bases, with 26 bases left between them. The CDR3 contains 18 residues. Per the germline V gene, CDR1 is MGHRA and CDR2 is YSYEKL. The CDR3 loop reads CASSPSDSPQVGLNEQFF. Written as DNA, the CDR3 is TGCGCCAGCAGCCCCTCTGACAGCCCCCAGGTGGGCCTGAATGAGCAGTTCTTC.

The V gene is TRBV5-1, the J gene TRBJ2-1; TRBD2 aligns across 13 bases. Trimming cost V 5 bases and J 5 bases; bases outside gene matches: 13. The germline CDR1 and CDR2 sequences are SGHRS and YFSETQ. The CDR3 covers 18 residues. The CDR3 protein is CASSWTSGSPTRNNEQFF. The CDR3 nucleotides are TGCGCCAGCAGTTGGACTAGCGGGAGTCCCACCAGGAACAATGAGCAGTTCTTC. Combining the CDR3 with reference TRBV5-1 and TRBJ2-1 gives the whole variable domain KAGVTQTPRYLIKTRGQQVTLSCSPISGHRSVSWYQQTPGQGLQFLFEYFSETQRNKGNFPGRFSGRQFSNSRSEMNVSTLELGDSALYLCASSWTSGSPTRNNEQFFGPGTRLTVL.

This clone is deemed medium-sized. The chain couples TRBV19 to TRBJ2-1, with D perhaps matching TRBD2 (5 bases). The V and J ends lost 0 bases and 4 bases respectively, with 10 bases between them. The CDR3 consists of 15 residues. CDR1 and CDR2 (germline): LNHDA, SQIVND (reference sequence). CDR3 in DNA: TGTGCCAGTAGTATAGATCATGGGGAGTACAATGAGCAGTTCTTC. This sequence encodes CASSIDHGEYNEQFF.

V is TRBV7-9 and J is TRBJ1-4; D unclear. The germline V and J ends were trimmed by 1 base and 0 bases, with 12 bases remaining between them. CDR3 length: 17 amino acids. Germline lookup yields CDR1 SEHNR and CDR2 FQNEAQ (reference sequence). CDR3 in DNA: TGTGCCAGCAGCTTAGGAAGTTCCTCGGCAACTAATGAAAAACTGTTTTTT. This translates into CASSLGSSSATNEKLFF.

The sample holds a few counts of this clone. V is TRBV4-3 and J is TRBJ2-7, with D maybe TRBD1 (7 bases). This CDR3 spans 16 amino acids. Germline V gene sequence: CDR1 LGHNA, CDR2 YSLEER. V lost 4 bases and J lost 1, with 17 bases in between. CDR3 nucleotide sequence: TGCGCCAGCAGCCGAGAGAGGACAGGACTATCCTACGAGCAGTACTTC. Protein sequence: CASSRERTGLSYEQYF.

The V and J genes are TRBV5-1 and TRBJ1-5, with 8 bases identical to TRBD1. The CDR3 loop spans 15 amino acids. Trimming removed 3 bases from V and 2 bases from J; junction bases left unmatched: 4. CDR1 SGHRS and CDR2 YFSETQ come from the germline V gene. CDR3 amino acids: CASSSRGLRNQPQHF. In DNA, the CDR3 is TGCGCCAGCAGCTCCAGGGGGCTACGCAATCAGCCCCAGCATTTT. Variable domain in full (rest from reference TRBV5-1 and TRBJ1-5): KAGVTQTPRYLIKTRGQQVTLSCSPISGHRSVSWYQQTPGQGLQFLFEYFSETQRNKGNFPGRFSGRQFSNSRSEMNVSTLELGDSALYLCASSSRGLRNQPQHFGDGTRLSIL.